The TCR beta chain under discussion was sequenced for a study of T cells in Graves' hyperthyroidism and ophthalmopathy. Trimming took off 8 bases at V and 4 bases at J, with 15 bases between the two ends. Germline CDR1 reads DFQATT; CDR2 reads SNEGSKA (reference sequence). The CDR3 is 12 amino acids. Amplification of TCR beta CDR3 regions was performed using RNA transcripts as template. The TCR CDR3 was amplified in a first-round RT-PCR using the HTBI primer set. Via MiXCR, TCRdb re-called the multiplex PCR reads, giving one row per CDR3 protein. The profile shows a few hundred thousand distinct CDR3 sequences, under 60% of them singletons. On this clonotype: Its antigen is undetermined.

Diagnoses were made from clinical symptoms, serum measures (thyroxine and TRAb), thyroid ultrasound and orbital computed tomography. Findings and limits, study-wide: Ophthalmopathy and stable hyperthyroidism were separated by a 13 V-J model. Onset of ophthalmopathy came a median approximately 6.5 months after the model predicted it.

The sequenced sample was peripheral blood or thyroid tissue (not recorded which). The rearrangement joins TRBV20-1 to TRBJ2-7, with D possibly matching TRBD1 (5 bases). The sequence derives from a young woman with Graves' hyperthyroidism. CDR3 DNA sequence: TGCAGTTTTCAGGGTGGTGCGTACGAGCAGTACTTC. This codes for CSFQGGAYEQYF.